Listed below are T cell receptor beta chains from one sample, sequenced in a study of T cell repertoires in cytomegalovirus infection. TCRdb analysed the reads with MiXCR anew, one entry per CDR3 protein. The table lists approximately 630,000 distinct CDR3 sequences, 20% to 25% of them singletons. The source material was CD8+ T cells from PBMCs. These receptors were collected from a human donor in good health (CMV status not recorded). Some clones in this sample may be carry-over from other donors' samples. Each CDR3 is given with its conserved first and last residue. The D gene is left open where the match is weak. Some rows mark clone size as missing; the rest say once, few, many or name a class of expanded clone.

TGTGCCAGCAGCCCTGCCGTTCTTAGCTACACCTTC	CASSPAVLSYTF	TRBV7-6	TRBJ1-2	many	-
TGTGCCAGCAGCTCATCCGGGGGGGCGGTCTACAATGAGCAGTTCTTC	CASSSSGGAVYNEQFF	TRBV11-2	TRBJ2-1	few	TRBD2
TGTGCCAGCAGTTACGTGGTGGGGGCGTCCCAAGAGACCCAGTACTTC	CASSYVVGASQETQYF	TRBV6-6	TRBJ2-5	-	-
TGTGCCAGCAGCTTAGACGCGCGTACGCAGTATTTT	CASSLDARTQYF	TRBV11-2	TRBJ2-3	-	-
TGCAGTGCTAGACCGGTCAGGGACGACTATGGCTACACCTTC	CSARPVRDDYGYTF	TRBV20-1	TRBJ1-2	few	-
TGTGCCAGCAGTTTAACAGGGAGTAAATACAATGAGCAGTTCTTC	CASSLTGSKYNEQFF	TRBV28	TRBJ2-1	many	-
TGCGCCAGCATGGACAGGGGGACTGAAGCTTTCTTT	CASMDRGTEAFF	TRBV10-1	TRBJ1-1	few	TRBD1
TGCAGCGTTGAGTGGGTTCTAGCGGGGGTCGGTAATGAGCAGTTCTTC	CSVEWVLAGVGNEQFF	TRBV29-1	TRBJ2-1	-	TRBD2
TGCAGTGCTAGAGTCAAAGGGAACACTGAAGCTTTCTTT	CSARVKGNTEAFF	TRBV20-1	TRBJ1-1	few	-
TGTGCCAGCCAGCCTGGGGGGGTCTTCTACGAGCAGTACTTC	CASQPGGVFYEQYF	TRBV6-1	TRBJ2-7	-	TRBD2
TGTGCCAGCGGTTCTAGCGGGGAGCCTTCGTATACGCAGTATTTT	CASGSSGEPSYTQYF	TRBV27	TRBJ2-3	few	TRBD2
TGTGCCAGCAGCTTGGGCCGGTGGAGTCCGGACACTGAAGCTTTCTTT	CASSLGRWSPDTEAFF	TRBV7-9	TRBJ1-1	few	-
TGTGCCAGCGGGCTTGGAGTCAACACTGAAGCTTTCTTT	CASGLGVNTEAFF	TRBV6-1	TRBJ1-1	-	-
TGTGCCAACACTAAAGCGGGGGGGCGGTTCCATGAGCAGTTCTTC	CANTKAGGRFHEQFF	TRBV27	TRBJ2-1	-	TRBD2
TGCAGTGCTAGTTTCTTGGACATTGAAGAGACCCAGTACTTC	CSASFLDIEETQYF	TRBV20-1	TRBJ2-5	-	-
TGTGCCAGCAGTGCCGGGACTAGCGGTGAGGAGACCCAGTACTTC	CASSAGTSGEETQYF	TRBV2	TRBJ2-5	-	TRBD2
TGTGCCAGCAGTGACCCCCGGGACAGAACCTCCTACGAGCAGTACTTC	CASSDPRDRTSYEQYF	TRBV2	TRBJ2-7	-	TRBD1
TGTGCCAGCAGTTGGTCGACCCGGTTTCAAGAGACCCAGTACTTC	CASSWSTRFQETQYF	TRBV27	TRBJ2-5	-	-
TGTGCCAGCAGTTTAGAAGGGTTTCAGGGCTCCTACGAGCAGTACTTC	CASSLEGFQGSYEQYF	TRBV12-3/TRBV12-4	TRBJ2-7	-	-
TGCAGCGTTGAAGATGGGGGGTCCTATGGCTACACCTTC	CSVEDGGSYGYTF	TRBV29-1	TRBJ1-2	few	-
TGTGCCAACAGCAACGCGGCGGGGAATAGCAATCAGCCCCAGCATTTT	CANSNAAGNSNQPQHF	TRBV7-9	TRBJ1-5	-	-
TGTGCCAGCAGTTACCTAACCCGGGACCCAACCCAAGAGACCCAGTACTTC	CASSYLTRDPTQETQYF	TRBV6-6	TRBJ2-5	-	-
TGCGCCAGCAGTGAGTTTAATAGCAATGAGCAGTTCTTC	CASSEFNSNEQFF	TRBV10-2	TRBJ2-1	-	-
TGTGCTAGTGCCATCCCCCGGGGGGCTAGCAATCAGCCCCAGCATTTT	CASAIPRGASNQPQHF	TRBV12-5	TRBJ1-5	few	-
TGTGCTAGCAGCGTTAAAGGGCGAGATACGCAGTATTTT	CASSVKGRDTQYF	TRBV7-7	TRBJ2-3	few	-
TGTGCCAGCAGCTTAACAGAGTATTTTGGAAACACCATATATTTT	CASSLTEYFGNTIYF	TRBV12-3/TRBV12-4	TRBJ1-3	many	-
TGTGCCAGCAGTTTCGGTGTACGCCAAATTACGGATGAGCAGTTCTTC	CASSFGVRQITDEQFF	TRBV28	TRBJ2-1	few	-
TGTGCCAGCAGCTTTGCAGGGATGCACGAGCAGTACTTC	CASSFAGMHEQYF	TRBV11-2	TRBJ2-7	-	-
TGTGCCAGCAGTGAATGGGGGCTGAACACTGAAGCTTTCTTT	CASSEWGLNTEAFF	TRBV6-1	TRBJ1-1	-	-
TGTGCCAGCAGTGTACAGGTTTCCTACGAGCAGTACTTC	CASSVQVSYEQYF	TRBV12-3/TRBV12-4	TRBJ2-7	-	-
TGTGCCAGCAGCTACGGGGGTCTGGAGACAGATACGCAGTATTTT	CASSYGGLETDTQYF	TRBV7-9	TRBJ2-3	few	-
TGCAGCGTTATGGGGGGCAGGAGCACTGAAGCTTTCTTT	CSVMGGRSTEAFF	TRBV29-1	TRBJ1-1	-	-
TGTGCCAGCAGTGAAGGACAGTTCTCTGGAAACACCATATATTTT	CASSEGQFSGNTIYF	TRBV25-1	TRBJ1-3	few	-
TGTGCCAGCAGTTTATCAAGGCGGGGCACTGAAGCTTTCTTT	CASSLSRRGTEAFF	TRBV27	TRBJ1-1	few	-
TGTGCCAGCAGTTCACGATACTCTATAGCTAACTATGGCTACACCTTC	CASSSRYSIANYGYTF	TRBV12-3/TRBV12-4	TRBJ1-2	few	-
TGCAGTGCTAACGACAGGGGTAGCAATCAGCCCCAGCATTTT	CSANDRGSNQPQHF	TRBV20-1	TRBJ1-5	few	TRBD1
TGTGCCAGCAGTTGGCCCGGGCCTGTACTCTATGGCTACACCTTC	CASSWPGPVLYGYTF	TRBV6-6	TRBJ1-2	many	-
TGTGCCAGCAGCTTAACAGAGGCGGGGGGCCAGGCTGAGCAGTTCTTC	CASSLTEAGGQAEQFF	TRBV7-8	TRBJ2-1	few	TRBD2
TGTGCCAGCAGTGAAATTGACGGGGACACAAAAGAGACCCAGTACTTC	CASSEIDGDTKETQYF	TRBV2	TRBJ2-5	few	-
TGTGCCAGCAGCTTATACCGGACGGACTCATCCTATGGCTACACCTTC	CASSLYRTDSSYGYTF	TRBV7-2	TRBJ1-2	many	-
TGTGCCAGCACCCTGCAGGGAAACACTGAAGCTTTCTTT	CASTLQGNTEAFF	TRBV7-9	TRBJ1-1	many	-
TGTGCCAGCAGCTACCGGGACAGCACTTCCTACGAGCAGTACTTC	CASSYRDSTSYEQYF	TRBV7-9	TRBJ2-7	few	TRBD1
TGTGCCAGCAGCCTGGAGCGGGGGCGGGACTACAATGAGCAGTTCTTC	CASSLERGRDYNEQFF	TRBV13	TRBJ2-1	once	TRBD2
TGTGCCAGTAGTCTAACTACTGGGACTGAAGCTTTCTTT	CASSLTTGTEAFF	TRBV19	TRBJ1-1	few	-
TGTGCCAGCAGCAATTCAGGGCAACCATACCAAGAGACCCAGTACTTC	CASSNSGQPYQETQYF	TRBV13	TRBJ2-5	-	-
TGTGCCAGCAGCTTCCCAGGGGGGGAGCTGTTTTTT	CASSFPGGELFF	TRBV7-8	TRBJ2-2	many	-
TGCAGTGGAGTGGCTAACACTGAAGCTTTCTTT	CSGVANTEAFF	TRBV20-1	TRBJ1-1	few	-
TGTGCCAGCAGCTATAGCGGGGGGAACAATGAGCAGTTCTTC	CASSYSGGNNEQFF	TRBV7-9	TRBJ2-1	many	TRBD2
TGTGCCAGCAGTTACGGGGGGCCAGAGACCCAGTACTTC	CASSYGGPETQYF	TRBV6-2/TRBV6-3	TRBJ2-5	many	-
TGTGCCAGCAGTTTATCTCCGGGGACGGTGAGATTAGATACGCAGTATTTT	CASSLSPGTVRLDTQYF	TRBV27	TRBJ2-3	-	-
TGTGCCAGCAGCTTAAAACAGCCGGCCCTTAATGAAAAACTGTTTTTT	CASSLKQPALNEKLFF	TRBV7-9	TRBJ1-4	-	-
TGCAGTGCTAGGAAACTAGCATATTACAATGAGCAGTTCTTC	CSARKLAYYNEQFF	TRBV20-1	TRBJ2-1	-	-
TGTGCCAGCAGGGGACTAGCGTGGAATGAGCAGTTCTTC	CASRGLAWNEQFF	TRBV6-2/TRBV6-3	TRBJ2-1	-	TRBD2
TGCAGCACCCCGGGACAGCACCTCTATGGCTACACCTTC	CSTPGQHLYGYTF	TRBV29-1	TRBJ1-2	-	TRBD1
TGTGCCAGCAGCTTCGGACAGAATCAGCCCCAGCATTTT	CASSFGQNQPQHF	TRBV5-4	TRBJ1-5	-	-
TGTGCCAGCAGCCCCTCCGCGGCCAGCTACGAGCAGTACTTC	CASSPSAASYEQYF	TRBV7-9	TRBJ2-7	few	-